This T cell receptor beta chain was captured in a study of T-cell memory formation after mild COVID-19. Study context: In these data, TCR clusters were largely donor specific. Whole-study findings and limits: Day 15 to 85 contractors were CD4/CD8 balanced; later expanders leaned CD4+. Some clones that responded turned up in pre-infection memory, which suggests that cross-reactive memory joined in. CD4+ contracting clones were mainly CM and EM; CD8+ ones, EMRA.

This clonotype was recorded a few times. Its antigen is unidentified. CDR1 and CDR2 from the germline V gene are SGHTA and FQGNSA. The CDR3 is 17 amino acids. Trimming pared 6 bases from V and 6 bases from J, leaving 23 bases between. TCRdb reanalysed the 5' RACE reads using MiXCR and keeps one entry per CDR3 protein. This table has around 340,000 distinct CDR3 sequences, about 13% appearing once. The sequence was collected from a young man who had mild COVID-19 (a few samples of this study predate the infection). Cell type and time point are not known. Material: PBMCs or a T cell subset sorted from them (not recorded which). The chain recombines TRBV7-2 with TRBJ2-2; D perhaps matches TRBD1 (7 bases). CDR3 in DNA: TGTGCCAGCAGAGCGGCACGGGAGCAGGGGGTTGCCGGGGAGCTGTTTTTT. It yields the protein CASRAAREQGVAGELFF.